This note documents a single T cell receptor beta chain sequence. Its antigen is unidentified. Profiling relied on immunoSEQ multiplex PCR, and the TCRdb table lists in-frame clones only, not all of them. The table lists about 120,000 clones, roughly 87% of them singletons. The data originate from a study of cytomegalovirus exposure and HLA in healthy donors. About the research overall: The approximately 130 validation repertoires and the approximately 690 first-cohort repertoires shared a platform, a later analysis reported.

Study-wide points: In the roughly 120 validation repertoires, a later analysis found that first-cohort TCR clusters tended to co-occur. Reportedly, diagnosis of cytomegalovirus status by the classifier showed high specificity and sensitivity.

This clonotype was obtained from a woman between 18 and 30 years old in good health and CMV-seronegative. The sample comprised PBMCs.

This chain's CDR3 is CASSLTSGGLYNEQFF. The DNA for the CDR3 is TGTGCCAGCAGCCTGACTAGCGGGGGGCTCTACAATGAGCAGTTCTTC. The chain couples TRBV11-1 to TRBJ2-1; TRBD2 matches at 13 bases. The ends lost 5 bases at V and 3 bases at J; junction bases unmatched: 4. The CDR3 runs 16 residues. Germline values: CDR1 SGHAT, CDR2 FQDESV (reference sequence).